This TCR beta chain stems from a study of blood T cell repertoires in COVID-19. Turning to the study itself: Sources were T cells, B-cell-depleted T cells, or PBMCs; the material itself was cDNA or gDNA.

In the source study's methods: The assay estimated nucleated cells by amplifying reference gene primers. Clones were read by immunoSEQ multiplex PCR, and TCRdb kept only the in-frame ones, dropping some. D and trimming were read from the DNA, whereas the V and J calls and clone size are those reported in that table. The sample holds 250,000 to 300,000 clones, around nine tenths seen once. This clone came up once. The Seattle site enrolled patients during active infection and followed them longitudinally. The germline gives CDR1 LGHNA, CDR2 YSLEER. Trimming stripped 1 base from V and 5 bases from J, with 14 bases between. The CDR3 length is 15 residues.

The origin of this receptor is a woman in her fifties or sixties with COVID-19, enrolled during active disease. Sequenced material: peripheral blood. V usage is TRBV4-3 and J usage is TRBJ1-2, with D possibly being TRBD1 (6 bases). CDR3 in amino acids: CASSQGTVSWYGYTF. The CDR3, as DNA: TGCGCCAGCAGCCAAGGGACAGTATCTTGGTATGGCTACACCTTC.